A single sample gave rise to the 2 T cell receptor beta chains below, sequenced in a study of blood T cells in healthy people across ages. Primers used in a second PCR of about 7 to 12 cycles were a sample-barcoded 5' primer and a J-beta primer mix. TCRdb fed the 5' RACE reads into MiXCR, producing one record per CDR3 protein. The sample yields roughly 2 million distinct CDR3 sequences, 49% seen once. Material: blood. The receptors come from a woman in her thirties or forties in good health.

The chain has TRBV11-1 and TRBJ2-7, with 11 bases aligning to TRBD1. The germline V gene has CDR1 SGHAT and CDR2 FQDESV (reference sequence). After removal of 6 bases from V and 6 bases from J, the junction contained 7 bases not matched to a gene. CDR3 length: 14 amino acids. CDR3 sequence reads: CASSLGTGGFEQYF. In DNA form, the CDR3 reads TGTGCCAGCAGTTTGGGGACAGGGGGTTTCGAGCAGTACTTC.

The genes are TRBV28 and TRBJ2-5; 9 bases are shared with TRBD2. CDR3 length equals 16 residues. Germline V lookup: CDR1 MDHEN, CDR2 SYDVKM. V trimming: 5 bases; J trimming: 5 bases; junction bases outside the gene matches: 12. The CDR3 region is CASSTPQRGAGETQYF. DNA of the CDR3: TGTGCCAGCAGTACCCCCCAGCGGGGGGCTGGTGAGACCCAGTACTTC.